This T cell receptor (beta chain) was observed in a study of T cell responses to AZD1222 COVID-19 vaccine. For the study at large: The study pooled second doses at about 4 or about 12 weeks.

The method was immunoSEQ multiplex PCR; TCRdb's version includes in-frame clones alone and lacks a portion of them. The sample has about 34,000 clones; roughly nine tenths are singletons. Germline CDR1 reads MDHEN; CDR2 reads SYDVKM. CDR3 length: 15 amino acids. V was clipped by 5 bases and J by 7 bases, with 19 bases between them. Remarks on this clone: Its antigen is undetermined.

General study results and limits: Close to half of spike-specific TCRs reportedly recognize unmutated variant regions. At baseline, seropositivity was found in only six AZD1222 recipients.

The chain combines TRBV28 with TRBJ2-3, with D hard to call. The source material was peripheral blood, sampled on day 0 of AZD1222 vaccination. The source is an adult in good health. The CDR3 protein is CASSVGLVEFHTQYF. In nucleotides, the CDR3 is TGTGCCAGCAGTGTCGGCCTCGTTGAGTTTCATACGCAGTATTTT.